These 8 T cell receptor beta chains originate from one sample sequenced in a study of blood T cell repertoires in COVID-19. Libraries were prepared by immunoSEQ multiplex PCR; TCRdb keeps only in-frame clonotypes and omits some of them. The table records fewer than 150,000 clones, about nine tenths of them present only once. Specimen: peripheral blood. These receptor sequences come from a human donor in a cohort sampled during active COVID-19.

J is TRBJ1-4 and V is TRBV2; D call uncertain. Trimming pared 7 bases from V and 0 bases from J, leaving 9 bases between. This CDR3 is 14 amino acids long. The germline V gene encodes CDR1 SNHLY and CDR2 FYNNEI. The CDR3 is CASTRVSTNEKLFF. CDR3 in DNA: TGTGCCAGCACTCGGGTATCAACTAATGAAAAACTGTTTTTT.

J is TRBJ1-3 and V is TRBV11-3, with TRBD1 matching over 7 bases. The CDR3 runs 13 residues. CDR1 and CDR2 from the germline V gene are SGHNT and YENEEA. V lost 7 bases and J lost 4; bases outside the gene matches: 4. CDR3 loop: CASTRDRGNTIYF. In DNA form, the CDR3 reads TGTGCCAGCACCAGGGACAGAGGAAACACCATATATTTT.

This chain uses TRBV7-8 with TRBJ2-5, with TRBD2 as a possible D gene (5 bases). The ends were cut back, 3 bases at V and 2 bases at J, with 13 bases in the middle. The V gene's germline CDR1 is SGHVS and CDR2 FQNEAQ. The CDR3 is 15 amino acids. In nucleotides, the CDR3 is TGTGCCAGCAGCTTGAGAGGCGGACTTCAAGAGACCCAGTACTTC. Protein: CASSLRGGLQETQYF.

CDR3 amino acids: CASSPPGGEKTQYF. Written as DNA, the CDR3 is TGTGCCAGCAGCCCACCGGGGGGGGAGAAGACCCAGTACTTC. The chain links TRBV4-2 to TRBJ2-5; 8 positions agree with TRBD2. Germline trimming cut 4 bases from V and 6 bases from J; bases unmatched to any gene: 7. This CDR3 has 14 residues. CDR1 and CDR2 from the germline V gene are LGHNA and YNFKEQ.

The chain employs TRBV19 and TRBJ2-4; 12 bases agree with TRBD1. Germline loops: CDR1 LNHDA, CDR2 SQIVND (reference sequence). V trimming: 1 base; J trimming: 4 bases; junction bases outside the gene matches: 2. The CDR3 is 16 residues long. As DNA, the CDR3 is TGTGCCAGTAGTATAGGGGGACAGGGGGCTAAAAACATTCAGTACTTC. Translated: CASSIGGQGAKNIQYF.

The V gene is TRBV11-2, the J gene TRBJ1-1, with D possibly TRBD1 on 5 matching bases. CDR3 size: 13 residues. Trimming cost V 4 bases and J 1 base, with 7 bases left between them. Per germline, CDR1 SGHAT and CDR2 FQNNGV. CDR3 protein: CASSSQGNTEAFF. In DNA, the CDR3 is TGTGCCAGCAGCTCCCAGGGGAACACTGAAGCTTTCTTT. The full variable domain, in which reference TRBV11-2 and TRBJ1-1 provide the parts outside the CDR3, is EAGVAQSPRYKIIEKRQSVAFWCNPISGHATLYWYQQILGQGPKLLIQFQNNGVVDDSQLPKDRFSAERLKGVDSTLKIQPAKLEDSAVYLCASSSQGNTEAFFGQGTRLTVV.

The genes are TRBV29-1 and TRBJ2-5, with 8 bases identical to TRBD1. Germline CDR1 and CDR2: SQVTM and ANQGSEA. J was trimmed by 5 bases and V by 7 bases; bases with no gene match: 9. CDR3 length equals 13 residues. This chain's CDR3 is CSARTGKRETQYF. CDR3 coding DNA: TGCAGCGCACGGACAGGGAAGAGGGAGACCCAGTACTTC.

The chain links TRBV27 to TRBJ1-6, with D maybe TRBD1 (6 bases). The CDR3 is 14 amino acids. V lost 5 bases and J 6 bases, leaving 11 bases between the germline ends. CDR1 is MNHEY, CDR2 SMNVEV, per germline (reference sequence). CDR3 bases: TGTGCCAGCAGTCTCCGACAGGCTAATTCACCCCTCCACTTT. Translating it yields CASSLRQANSPLHF.